The following is a T cell receptor beta chain sequence with its context. This clone occurred many times. Its antigen specificity is not known. Per-base quality was not reported, and no clone a single base away is much larger than it. This sample is part of a study of Ad26.COV2.S vaccination and SARS-CoV-2 variants (dated by TCRdb to the early 2020s). In terms of the full investigation: Vaccine-arm donors came from COV1001, a multicentre, randomized, double-blind, placebo-controlled phase I-IIa trial of Ad26.COV2.S in healthy adults. Participants in the trial were split at random into five groups of five each, receiving low-dose or high-dose Ad26.COV2.S once or twice, or else placebo on both occasions. Investigators did not know the trial group allocation while performing experiments and assessing outcomes. Ad26.COV2.S was given intramuscularly at 5x10^10 or 1x10^11 viral particles, as a single shot or as two shots 56 days apart. The specificity and breadth of SARS-CoV-2-reactive T cell receptors after Ad26.COV2.S vaccination were assessed by TCRbeta repertoire sequencing. A total of around 32 samples were included in the TCR-sequenced set, comprising around 19 Ad26.COV2.S vaccine recipients, 5 placebo recipients and 8 SARS-CoV-2 convalescent individuals.

Overall study results and their limits: The study was not powered for comparison of responses between vaccine doses or regimens. Substantial breadth of spike-specific CD8+ and CD4+ T cell responses was reported after vaccination. Higher spike-specific TCR breadth was observed in Ad26.COV2.S recipients than in placebo recipients (P = 0.0014). Comparable non-spike TCR breadth was observed between vaccine and placebo recipients, consistent with only spike being contained in the vaccine. It was noted by the authors that total T cell responses may have been underestimated by the TCR breadth and depth analyses.

V gives up 6 bases and J gives up 1 base, and the segment between their germline ends measures 12 bases. CDR3 length: 14 amino acids, cysteine to phenylalanine. Just CDR3 DNA is preserved here, 42 bases in frame from base 1. Taken from the germline V gene, the CDR1 and CDR2 loops are MNHEY and SVGAGI. Taken with the paper, the label for treatment or condition translates to: about 20 received Ad26.COV2.S at low or high dose, single or two shots; five or six received placebo; per-sample allocation not given. For vaccine and placebo recipients, repertoires were sequenced using samples collected on day 63 after the first injection. Between 29 July and 7 August 2020, Cohort 1b enrolled fewer than 30 adults aged 18-55 years at one site in Boston, USA. Ad26.COV2.S consisted of a replication-incompetent adenovirus type 26 vector by which a prefusion-stabilized SARS-CoV-2 spike protein from the original Wuhan strain was expressed.

TCRbeta CDR3 regions were sequenced with the immunoSEQ Assay. After extraction, genomic DNA underwent amplification by bias-controlled multiplex PCR, followed by high-throughput sequencing. From the authors' description of their analysis: To quantify the absolute abundance of every unique TCRbeta CDR3 region, sequences were collapsed and filtered. T cell fraction was estimated by normalizing TCRbeta template counts to usable DNA, which was measured by amplifying reference genes present in all nucleated cells. Repertoire TCRs were annotated as SARS-CoV-2-specific when V gene, CDR3 amino acid sequence and J gene were exactly matched to a known reactive TCR set. MIRA supplied the reference SARS-CoV-2 TCR set, which was filtered for enrichment in COVID-19-positive ImmuneCODE repertoires so that public or cross-reactive TCRs were removed. Using the MIRA antigens, annotated TCRs were further analysed by specific ORF or by position within an ORF. Breadth was defined as annotated unique rearrangements over total unique productive rearrangements; depth was the summed frequency of those rearrangements. TCR breadth was compared between groups using two-sided Wilcoxon rank-sum tests. Here the immuneACCESS table is served through TCRdb, limited to in-frame sequences with V and J called. Missing clones are a known gap in these copies; in checked studies unresolved V genes cover under half, and the rest lacks a known reason. From that table come the V and J calls and clone size; the DNA was used to work out D and trimming. This sample has roughly 380,000 clones in its table, and around 83% of those were observed once. Of the sample, 2.5% to 3.5% is held by the ten largest clones.

The starting material was peripheral blood, obtained in a trial of Ad26.COV2.S vaccine versus placebo. The rearranged segments are TRBV6-5 and TRBJ1-1; no confident D gene assignment can be made. This sequence originates from a person aged 18-65 years who received the Ad26.COV2.S COVID-19 vaccine or a placebo. The DNA sequence is TGTGCCAGCAGCTTCCAGACCGGGAACACTGAAGCTTTCTTT. The encoded protein is CASSFQTGNTEAFF.